This note documents a single T cell receptor (beta chain) sequence. Its matching antigen is unknown. This sample is part of a study of STAT3 mutations in large granular lymphocyte leukemia. Some clones are missing from TCRdb's copy, which holds only in-frame ones; the method was immunoSEQ multiplex PCR. The table lists about 39,000 clones, 80% to 85% of them singletons. Per the germline V gene, CDR1 is MDHEN and CDR2 is SYDVKM. This CDR3 spans 14 amino acids. The germline V and J ends were trimmed by 7 bases and 1 base, with 13 bases remaining between them. Study-wide points: In T-cell large granular lymphocyte leukemia, about half of patients showed multiple immunodominant subclonotypes.

The gene calls are TRBV28 and TRBJ1-1; tentatively, D is TRBD1 (6 bases). Sequenced: PBMCs. This receptor was identified in a human donor with T large granular lymphocyte leukemia. Some clones in this sample may be carry-over from other donors' samples. The CDR3 sequence: CASNPGDSNTEAFF. CDR3 in DNA: TGTGCCAGCAACCCAGGGGATTCGAACACTGAAGCTTTCTTT.